The 19 T cell receptor beta chains reported below all come from one sample, sequenced in a study of T cell responses to AZD1222 COVID-19 vaccine. The data were produced by immunoSEQ multiplex PCR, yet TCRdb's version contains in-frame clones alone and is incomplete. The sample carries 140,000 to 150,000 clones, approximately 91% recorded once. The material was peripheral blood, obtained 28 days after the second AZD1222 dose. These receptors all come from an adult who received the AZD1222 COVID-19 vaccine.

This clone was counted a single time. The chain carries TRBV11-1 and TRBJ1-2, with D maybe TRBD1 (6 bases). From germline, CDR1 is SGHAT and CDR2 FQDESV (reference sequence). V was clipped by 4 bases and J by 4 bases, with 7 bases between them. This CDR3 comprises 12 residues. DNA of the CDR3: TGTGCCAGCAGCTGGGACACCTATGGCTACACCTTC. It codes for CASSWDTYGYTF.

This clone is a singleton in its sample. The rearrangement uses TRBV7-2 and TRBJ2-7; tentatively, D is TRBD2 (5 bases). V lost 5 bases and J lost 6, with 14 bases in between. The CDR3 contains 13 residues. CDR1 and CDR2 from the germline V gene are SGHTA and FQGNSA. CDR3 residues: CASSRLALSEQYF. CDR3 DNA sequence: TGTGCCAGCAGCCGGCTAGCTTTAAGCGAGCAGTACTTC.

A single count supports this clone. The chain couples TRBV2 to TRBJ2-3; D is undetermined. This CDR3 has 15 amino acids. The germline V and J ends were trimmed by 4 bases and 4 bases, with 15 bases remaining between them. The germline gives CDR1 SNHLY, CDR2 FYNNEI. The CDR3 here is CASSVSWGKSDTQYF. The CDR3 nucleotides read TGTGCCAGCAGTGTTTCTTGGGGAAAGTCAGATACGCAGTATTTT.

This sequence joins TRBV5-5 and TRBJ1-1; D gene uncertain. Germline V gene sequence: CDR1 SGHKS, CDR2 YYEKEE (reference sequence). The V gene lost 0 bases and the J gene lost 1 base, with 7 bases spanning the gap. The CDR3 runs 14 residues. The CDR3 sequence is CASSLDVGNTEAFF. CDR3 nucleotides: TGTGCCAGCAGCTTGGATGTAGGGAACACTGAAGCTTTCTTT. The entire variable domain, with the rest obtained from reference TRBV5-5 and TRBJ1-1, is as follows: DAGVTQSPTHLIKTRGQQVTLRCSPISGHKSVSWYQQVLGQGPQFIFQYYEKEERGRGNFPDRFSARQFPNYSSELNVNALLLGDSALYLCASSLDVGNTEAFFGQGTRLTVV.

J is TRBJ1-2 and V is TRBV7-9; TRBD1 aligns across 9 bases. The J segment lost 5 bases and the V segment lost 5 bases, leaving 9 bases of the junction unmatched. Germline CDR1 and CDR2: SEHNR and FQNEAQ (reference sequence). This CDR3 contains 15 residues. The CDR3 nucleotides read TGTGCCAGCAGCACGGGACAGGGAGGATGGTATGGCTACACCTTC. As protein: CASSTGQGGWYGYTF. Looking up the rest from reference TRBV7-9 and TRBJ1-2 gives the full variable domain: DTGVSQNPRHKITKRGQNVTFRCDPISEHNRLYWYRQTLGQGPEFLTYFQNEAQLEKSRLLSDRFSAERPKGSFSTLEIQRTEQGDSAMYLCASSTGQGGWYGYTFGSGTRLTVV.

V and J are TRBV13 and TRBJ2-1; tentative D call: TRBD2 (6 bases). The germline CDR1 and CDR2 sequences are PRHDT and FYEKMQ (reference sequence). The V gene lost 1 base and the J gene lost 4 bases, with 11 bases spanning the gap. The CDR3 covers 15 residues. This CDR3 is CASSLAGGGYNEQFF. The CDR3 nucleotides read TGTGCCAGCAGCTTAGCCGGGGGAGGATACAATGAGCAGTTCTTC.

The J gene is TRBJ2-5, the V gene TRBV11-2; 9 nucleotides match TRBD1. From germline, CDR1 is SGHAT and CDR2 FQNNGV. The CDR3 consists of 16 residues. V lost 5 bases and J lost 5; bases outside the gene matches: 12. CDR3 nucleotides: TGTGCCAGCAGCGAGACCTGGACAGGGGACCGGGAGACCCAGTACTTC. Its translation is CASSETWTGDRETQYF.

The chain recombines TRBV2 with TRBJ2-7; D ambiguous. Trimming removed 6 bases from V and 3 bases from J, with 15 bases in between. Germline V gene sequence: CDR1 SNHLY, CDR2 FYNNEI. This CDR3 is 14 amino acids long. The CDR3: CASRPLLGYYEQYF. The CDR3 DNA reads as TGTGCCAGCAGACCTCTACTCGGATACTACGAGCAGTACTTC.

The CDR3 DNA follows: TGTGCAGCGAGGAGGGATACTGGAAACACCATATATTTT. Its protein is CAARRDTGNTIYF. The chain links TRBV7-2 to TRBJ1-3, with D uncertain. The CDR3 consists of 13 residues. Germline CDR1 and CDR2: SGHTA and FQGNSA.

The sample holds one count of this clone. The chain recombines TRBV5-1 with TRBJ1-1, with TRBD1 identical over 10 bases. V dropped 5 bases and J dropped 7; count of bases not matched to a gene: 5. This CDR3 region has 13 residues. CDR1 is SGHRS, CDR2 YFSETQ, per germline. The CDR3 sequence: CASRRQGANEAFF. As DNA, the CDR3 is TGCGCCAGCAGAAGACAGGGGGCCAATGAAGCTTTCTTT.

V and J are TRBV9 and TRBJ1-2, with 8 bases identical to TRBD1. Germline V gene data show CDR1 as SGDLS and CDR2 as YYNGEE. Losses at the gene ends were 3 bases for V and 3 bases for J; bases not matched to a gene: 7. This CDR3 has 15 residues. CDR3 sequence reads: CASSADRGQYYGYTF. DNA for the CDR3: TGTGCCAGCAGCGCTGACAGGGGCCAATACTATGGCTACACCTTC.

V gene TRBV5-6 combines with J gene TRBJ1-1, with TRBD1 as a possible D gene (5 bases). Between the trimmed V and J ends, which lost 3 bases and 1 base, there was a span of 13 bases. CDR1 is SGHDT, CDR2 YYEEEE, per germline. CDR3 length: 15 amino acids. In DNA, the CDR3 is TGTGCCAGCAGCTACGGGGACGGTGGGAACACTGAAGCTTTCTTT. Translated: CASSYGDGGNTEAFF. Based on the CDR3 plus reference TRBV5-6 and TRBJ1-1, the full variable domain is DAGVTQSPTHLIKTRGQQVTLRCSPKSGHDTVSWYQQALGQGPQFIFQYYEEEERQRGNFPDRFSGHQFPNYSSELNVNALLLGDSALYLCASSYGDGGNTEAFFGQGTRLTVV.

This rearrangement joins TRBV13 to TRBJ2-6, with D possibly being TRBD1 (6 bases). Germline V gene lookup returns CDR1 PRHDT and CDR2 FYEKMQ (reference sequence). The CDR3 length is 16 residues. V was shortened by 3 bases and J by 0 bases, with 9 bases between the two germline ends. The CDR3 coding sequence is TGTGCCAGCAGCTTCTTACAGGGCTCTGGGGCCAACGTCCTGACTTTC. Amino acids: CASSFLQGSGANVLTF.

V gene TRBV4-1 combines with J gene TRBJ2-3, with D perhaps matching TRBD1 or TRBD2 (6 bases each). The CDR3 runs to 16 residues. V was trimmed by 2 bases and J by 1 base, leaving 13 bases between them. Germline V gives CDR1 MGHRA, CDR2 YSYEKL. CDR3 bases: TGCGCCAGCAGCCAAAGAGGACAGCGGGGCACAGATACGCAGTATTTT. Translation gives CASSQRGQRGTDTQYF.

The chain couples TRBV5-4 to TRBJ1-2; TRBD1 aligns across 11 bases. V shed 0 bases, J shed 8 bases, and the junction held 6 bases outside the gene matches. The CDR3 loop spans 15 amino acids. Germline assignment: CDR1 SGHNT and CDR2 YYREEE (reference sequence). CDR3 bases: TGTGCCAGCAGCTTGGGCGGACAGGGGGCAAACGGCTACACCTTC. The encoded protein is CASSLGGQGANGYTF.

This clone was counted only a few times. J is TRBJ1-2 and V is TRBV5-4; possibly TRBD1 for D (5 bases). Germline V gene sequence: CDR1 SGHNT, CDR2 YYREEE (reference sequence). Trimming removed 0 bases at V and 5 bases at J, with 17 bases between. CDR3 size: 16 residues. CDR3 residues: CASSLEQRGEEYGYTF. Here the CDR3 DNA reads TGTGCCAGCAGCTTGGAGCAAAGGGGTGAGGAATATGGCTACACCTTC.

The genes are TRBV19 and TRBJ1-1; possibly TRBD1 for D (6 bases). Trimming shortened V by 3 bases and J by 1 base, and 18 bases separated the two germline ends. Germline assignment: CDR1 LNHDA and CDR2 SQIVND (reference sequence). This CDR3 is 17 amino acids long. This CDR3 is CASSMLAGGGENTEAFF. The CDR3 nucleotides are TGTGCCAGTAGTATGTTGGCCGGGGGGGGCGAGAACACTGAAGCTTTCTTT.

The V gene is TRBV6-6, the J gene TRBJ1-1; D gene unclear. The V end lost 6 bases, the J end lost 6 bases, and 17 bases lay between the germline ends. This CDR3 has 14 residues. Germline assignment: CDR1 MNHNY and CDR2 SVGAGI (reference sequence). This CDR3 is CASRPTGARAEAFF. CDR3 sequence (DNA): TGTGCCAGCAGGCCCACTGGAGCTCGCGCTGAAGCTTTCTTT.

This chain connects TRBV29-1 to TRBJ2-1, with no clear D. The CDR3 spans 12 residues. CDR1 SQVTM and CDR2 ANQGSEA come from the germline V gene. Trimming pared 2 bases from V and 6 bases from J, leaving 8 bases between. In DNA, the CDR3 is TGCAGCGTTGAAACGCCGCGCAATGAGCAGTTCTTC. Protein product: CSVETPRNEQFF.